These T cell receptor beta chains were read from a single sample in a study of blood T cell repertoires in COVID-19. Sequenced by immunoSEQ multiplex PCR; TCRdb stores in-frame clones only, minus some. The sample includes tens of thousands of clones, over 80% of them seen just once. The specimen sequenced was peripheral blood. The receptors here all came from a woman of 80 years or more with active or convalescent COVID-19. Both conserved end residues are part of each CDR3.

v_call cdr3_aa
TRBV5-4 CASSLDSGGANTGELFF
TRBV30 CAWSVRLAGMETQYF
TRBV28 CASSPTGEIHTGTGELFF
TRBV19 CASSIAPPQPNQPQHF
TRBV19 CASSIGGRGETQYF
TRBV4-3 CASSQDQWAGNQPQHF
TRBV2 CASSEGGGLGGYTF
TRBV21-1 CASSSRDSANYGYTF
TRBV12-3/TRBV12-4 CASSWDSKNIQYF
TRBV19 CASSWQGIQNSGANVLTF
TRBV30 CAWSTGTGSYEQYF
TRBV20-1 CSASQGAAGNTIYF
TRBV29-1 CSAAWTGQETQYF
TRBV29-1 CSVEGQGDYEQYF
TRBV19 CASSFQRGLQETQYF
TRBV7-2 CASSLGGFAQMNTEAFF
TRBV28 CASHPPGRGELFF
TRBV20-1 CSARDPTEGTF
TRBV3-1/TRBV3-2 CASSDSVGEQFF
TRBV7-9 CASSLRLAGGNEQFF
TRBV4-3 CASSQETGGVTDTQYF
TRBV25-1 CASSDGGGRYGYTF
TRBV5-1 CASSINGQGYGYTF
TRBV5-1 CASSLSTGSGNTIYF
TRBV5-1 CASSLEGAAYEQYF
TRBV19 CATTGGLTYEQYF
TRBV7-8 CASSLTGFDGYTF
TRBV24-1 CAVSVFNEQFF
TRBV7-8 CASTRLGGSTEAFF
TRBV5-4 CASSLALAGPYNEQFF
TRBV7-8 CASSLTGGPSSNEQFF
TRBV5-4 CASSLTASESDTQYF
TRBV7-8 CASSLARTRRETQYF
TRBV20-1 CSATRDYEQYF
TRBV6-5 CASLVGTGLIDTQYF
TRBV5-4 CASSPGLAGIEQYF
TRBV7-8 CASSLRATGMNTEAFF
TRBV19 CASSGQLNTEAFF
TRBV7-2 CASSLVPGAGELFF
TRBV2 CASSEAWGGNQPQHF
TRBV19 CASSIDHGQNTEAFF
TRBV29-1 CSAEAGTTSTDTQYF
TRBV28 CASRPPGLAGSSYNEQFF
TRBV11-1 CASSSGLWETDTQYF
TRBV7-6 CASSPRAGAGANVLTF
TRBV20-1 CSASPGGAPSGANVLTF
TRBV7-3 CASSLMGGYEQYF
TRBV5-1 CASSLAGGPDTQYF
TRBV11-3 CASSPKEGRWLSYEQYF
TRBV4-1 CASSQEAGGRGEQFF
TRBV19 CASSPQNDRVNHEQYF
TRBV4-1 CASSQDPGTSGEGQYF
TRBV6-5 CAGGGTGELFF
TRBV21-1 CASTTWGGQETQYF
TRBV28 CASSSGEPQHF